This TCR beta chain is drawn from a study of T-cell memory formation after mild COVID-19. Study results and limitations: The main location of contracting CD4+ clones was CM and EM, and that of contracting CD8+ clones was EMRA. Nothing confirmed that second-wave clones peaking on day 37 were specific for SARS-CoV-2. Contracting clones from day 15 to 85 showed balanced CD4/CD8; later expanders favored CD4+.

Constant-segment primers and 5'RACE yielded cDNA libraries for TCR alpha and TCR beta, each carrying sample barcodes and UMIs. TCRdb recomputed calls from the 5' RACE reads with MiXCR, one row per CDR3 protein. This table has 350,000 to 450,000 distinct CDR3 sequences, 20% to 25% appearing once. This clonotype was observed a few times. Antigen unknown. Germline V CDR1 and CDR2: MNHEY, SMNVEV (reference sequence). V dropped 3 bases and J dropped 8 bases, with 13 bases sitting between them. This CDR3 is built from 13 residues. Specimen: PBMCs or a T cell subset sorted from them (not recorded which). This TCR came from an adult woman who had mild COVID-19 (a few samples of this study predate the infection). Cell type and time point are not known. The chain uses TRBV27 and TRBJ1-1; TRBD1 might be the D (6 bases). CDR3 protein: CASSLAGGAEAFF. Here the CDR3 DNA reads TGTGCCAGCAGTTTGGCCGGGGGGGCCGAAGCTTTCTTT.